Below are 22 T cell receptor beta chains sequenced from a single sample in a study of Graves' ophthalmopathy and Graves' hyperthyroidism. CDR3 regions of TCR beta were amplified from RNA transcripts. The first round was an RT-PCR with HTBI primers, and the second round was a multiplex PCR. Each CDR3 protein gets one entry after TCRdb re-called the multiplex PCR reads with MiXCR. This sample carries approximately 540,000 distinct CDR3 sequences, just under 40% of them seen once, and the ten largest clones take about 4.6%. Sequenced sample: peripheral blood or thyroid tissue (not recorded which). Receptors were obtained from an adult man with Graves' hyperthyroidism.

This clonotype was seen many times. V is TRBV29-1 and J is TRBJ2-7; D is possibly TRBD1 or TRBD2 (5 bases each). Trimming removed 7 bases from V and 3 bases from J, with 13 bases in between. Germline loops: CDR1 SQVTM, CDR2 ANQGSEA. The CDR3 spans 12 residues. The CDR3 sequence: CSGRDGGYEQYF. DNA of the CDR3: TGCAGCGGACGGGACGGAGGCTACGAGCAGTACTTC.

In its sample, this clonotype was seen many times. The chain joins TRBV6-5 to TRBJ1-3, with D hard to call. Per the germline V gene, CDR1 is MNHEY and CDR2 is SVGAGI. There are 14 residues in the CDR3. Trimming took 2 bases from V and 2 from J, leaving 7 bases between them. The CDR3 loop reads CASSYRAAGNTIYF. CDR3 nucleotide sequence: TGTGCCAGCAGTTACCGGGCAGCTGGAAACACCATATATTTT.

This clonotype was recorded at least ten times. The rearrangement uses TRBV9 and TRBJ2-7, with 12 bases identical to TRBD2. Trimming removed 7 bases from V and 6 bases from J; junction bases left unmatched: 5. This CDR3 has 13 amino acids. CDR1 SGDLS and CDR2 YYNGEE come from the germline V gene. In nucleotides, the CDR3 is TGTGCCAGCTCGACTAGCGGGGGACGCGAGCAGTACTTC. It is translated as CASSTSGGREQYF.

This clonotype was detected ten times or more. This chain links TRBV29-1 with TRBJ1-2, with D possibly being TRBD1 (5 bases). The CDR3 spans 12 residues. The germline V gene has CDR1 SQVTM and CDR2 ANQGSEA. V was trimmed by 4 bases and J by 10 bases, leaving 16 bases between them. The CDR3 DNA reads TGCAGCGTTGCGACAGAGGTCCCTCTCTACACCTTC. It translates to CSVATEVPLYTF.

The CDR3 is CAISELVAQGANVLTF. The CDR3 DNA reads as TGTGCCATCAGTGAATTGGTGGCGCAGGGGGCCAACGTCCTGACTTTC. The V call is TRBV10-3, the J call TRBJ2-6; no clear D. With 3 bases removed from V and 4 bases from J, the gap between germline ends came to 13 bases. Looked up from germline, CDR1 is ENHRY and CDR2 is SYGVKD. The CDR3 totals 16 residues.

This clonotype showed up just once. This chain joins TRBV7-9 and TRBJ2-7, with 8 bases matching TRBD1. The junction had 5 bases not matched to a gene; V was cut back by 4 bases and J by 3 bases. CDR1 and CDR2 from the germline V gene are SEHNR and FQNEAQ (reference sequence). The CDR3 is 14 amino acids. CDR3 sequence reads: CASSWRQGIYEQYF. CDR3 sequence (DNA): TGTGCCAGCAGCTGGAGACAGGGGATCTACGAGCAGTACTTC.

This CDR3 is CASSLGGGSVKLFF. CDR3 bases: TGTGCCAGCAGCTTAGGAGGGGGATCGGTAAAACTGTTTTTT. This chain links TRBV7-3 with TRBJ1-4; possibly TRBD1 for D (6 bases). The V end was cut by 2 bases, the J end by 10 bases, with 14 bases between. This CDR3 region has 14 residues. The germline gives CDR1 SGHTA, CDR2 FQGTGA. Filled out from reference TRBV7-3 and TRBJ1-4, the complete variable domain reads GAGVSQTPSNKVTEKGKYVELRCDPISGHTALYWYRQSLGQGPEFLIYFQGTGAADDSGLPNDRFFAVRPEGSVSTLKIQRTERGDSAVYLCASSLGGGSVKLFFGSGTQLSVL.

This clonotype was detected many times. The DNA for the CDR3 is TGTGCCAGCACCCTAAACAGGGATAGCAATCAGCCCCAGCATTTT. It encodes CASTLNRDSNQPQHF. V gene TRBV6-5 combines with J gene TRBJ1-5; TRBD1 might be the D (6 bases). The V and J ends lost 7 bases and 0 bases respectively, with 13 bases between them. The CDR3 sequence is 15 residues long. Germline assignment: CDR1 MNHEY and CDR2 SVGAGI.

The chain links TRBV7-2 to TRBJ2-7; TRBD1 matches at 11 bases. Germline V CDR1 and CDR2: SGHTA, FQGNSA. CDR3 length equals 15 residues. V lost 3 bases to trimming and J lost 6 bases; unmatched junction nucleotides: 7. CDR3 nucleotides: TGTGCCAGCAGCTTCCGGGACAGGGGGATACGCGAGCAGTACTTC. Translated, it gives CASSFRDRGIREQYF.

The chain joins TRBV29-1 to TRBJ1-1, with 9 bases matching TRBD1. The J segment lost 11 bases and the V segment lost 7 bases, leaving 5 bases of the junction unmatched. Looked up from germline, CDR1 is SQVTM and CDR2 is ANQGSEA. The CDR3 contains 10 residues. In DNA, the CDR3 is TGCAGCGGGGGGACAGGGTTTGCTTTCTTT. As protein: CSGGTGFAFF. The variable domain in full, with the rest retrieved from reference TRBV29-1 and TRBJ1-1, is SAVISQKPSRDICQRGTSLTIQCQVDSQVTMMFWYRQQPGQSLTLIATANQGSEATYESGFVIDKFPISRPNLTFSTLTVSNMSPEDSSIYLCSGGTGFAFFGQGTRLTVV.

This clonotype was observed many times. The DNA for the CDR3 is TGTGCCAGCAGGACAGGGGGCGCGGCAGCTTTCTTT. Its translation is CASRTGGAAAFF. The chain has TRBV6-6 and TRBJ1-1; 10 nucleotides match TRBD1. This CDR3 contains 12 residues. CDR1 is MNHNY and CDR2 is SVGAGI in the germline V gene (reference sequence). Trimming cost V 6 bases and J 10 bases; bases outside gene matches: 5.

This clonotype has at least ten counts. The chain recombines TRBV20-1 with TRBJ1-5, with TRBD1 as a possible D gene (5 bases). CDR1 is DFQATT, CDR2 SNEGSKA, per germline (reference sequence). V shed 2 bases and J shed 6 bases, with 14 bases lying between them. This CDR3 is 14 amino acids long. The CDR3 DNA is TGCAGTGCTAGATCCGGGGGAGGCGGTCAGCCCCAGCATTTT. This codes for CSARSGGGGQPQHF.

V usage is TRBV28 and J usage is TRBJ1-2; 10 bases agree with TRBD1. V shed 4 bases and J 8 bases; nucleotides not matched to a gene: 7. The CDR3 length is 14 residues. Germline lookup yields CDR1 MDHEN and CDR2 SYDVKM. The CDR3 DNA follows: TGTGCCAGCAGTTGCGCGACAGGGGGCGAAGGCTACACCTTC. This translates into CASSCATGGEGYTF.

This clonotype occurred many times. The chain carries TRBV7-6 and TRBJ2-2; D is perhaps TRBD1 or TRBD2 (6 bases each). Germline V gene sequence: CDR1 SGHVS, CDR2 FNYEAQ. There are 16 residues in the CDR3. Trimming removed 0 bases from V and 6 bases from J, with 14 bases in between. Written as DNA, the CDR3 is TGTGCCAGCAGCTTAGCGTCGGGGGCTCAAGCCGGGGAGCTGTTTTTT. Translating gives CASSLASGAQAGELFF.

V usage is TRBV30 and J usage is TRBJ2-7, with D perhaps TRBD1 or TRBD2 (5 bases each). Trimming took 2 bases from V and 7 from J, leaving 15 bases between them. This CDR3 is 13 amino acids long. In germline, CDR1 is GTSNPN, CDR2 SVGIG (reference sequence). The CDR3 protein is CAWSTHGGWEQYF. CDR3 bases: TGTGCCTGGAGTACGCATGGGGGTTGGGAGCAGTACTTC.

Details on this clonotype: Mismatch with germline at one junction end may stem from a read error. This chain joins TRBV19 and TRBJ1-1; 8 bases match TRBD1. The CDR3 is 17 residues long. Germline V gene lookup returns CDR1 LNHDA and CDR2 SQIVND (reference sequence). In DNA form, the CDR3 reads TGTGCCAGTAGTACCGATAGGACAGGGCGGCAGAACACTGAAACTTTCTTT. Its translation: CASSTDRTGRQNTETFF. Supplemented by reference TRBV19 and TRBJ1-1, the full variable domain reads DGGITQSPKYLFRKEGQNVTLSCEQNLNHDAMYWYRQDPGQGLRLIYYSQIVNDFQKGDIAEGYSVSREKKESFPLTVTSAQKNPTAFYLCASSTDRTGRQNTETFFGQGTRLTVV.

This clonotype has a count of ten or more. V gene TRBV5-1 combines with J gene TRBJ1-2, with D uncertain. V lost 0 bases to trimming and J lost 5 bases, with 11 bases between them. Per the germline V gene, CDR1 is SGHRS and CDR2 is YFSETQ. CDR3 size: 14 residues. CDR3 residues: CASSLGQFVYGYTF. For the CDR3, the DNA is TGCGCCAGCAGCTTGGGGCAGTTCGTTTATGGCTACACCTTC.

Many counts were recorded for this clonotype. The rearrangement links TRBV2 to TRBJ2-5; 12 bases align to TRBD2. After removal of 6 bases from V and 5 bases from J, the junction contained 4 bases not matched to a gene. The CDR3 is 14 amino acids. CDR1 and CDR2 from the germline V gene are SNHLY and FYNNEI. The CDR3 is CASSITSGRETQYF. CDR3 DNA sequence: TGTGCCAGCAGCATTACTAGCGGGAGGGAGACCCAGTACTTC.

V gene TRBV6-6 combines with J gene TRBJ1-2, with a tentative D call TRBD1 (5 bases). CDR1 MNHNY and CDR2 SVGAGI come from the germline V gene (reference sequence). The CDR3 has 13 residues. The V gene lost 4 bases and the J gene lost 4 bases, with 10 bases spanning the gap. Written as DNA, the CDR3 is TGTGCCAGCAGTTTTGGGACCCCCTATGGCTACACCTTC. Amino acids: CASSFGTPYGYTF.

As concerns this clonotype: The junction does not match germline at one end; this may be a read error. The chain is built from TRBV25-1 and TRBJ1-1, with a weak D call TRBD1 (6 bases). CDR1 is MGHDK, CDR2 SYGVNS, per germline. This CDR3 contains 12 residues. CDR3 bases: TGTGCTAGGTGGGACACGAACACTGGAGCTTTCTTT. It encodes CARWDTNTGAFF.

This clonotype was counted ten times or more. V usage is TRBV5-1 and J usage is TRBJ2-5; TRBD2 matches at 13 bases. Germline lookup yields CDR1 SGHRS and CDR2 YFSETQ. Trimming at V came to 4 bases and at J to 3 bases, leaving 3 bases not matched to a gene. This CDR3 spans 15 amino acids. CDR3 protein: CASSGGLAGKETQYF. The CDR3 DNA reads TGCGCCAGCAGCGGGGGACTAGCGGGGAAAGAGACCCAGTACTTC.

This clonotype was picked up many times. This chain links TRBV20-1 with TRBJ2-7; D is possibly TRBD1 or TRBD2 (5 bases each). CDR3 size: 11 residues. V shed 6 bases and J shed 7 bases, with 13 bases lying between them. The germline V gene has CDR1 DFQATT and CDR2 SNEGSKA (reference sequence). The CDR3 loop is CSALGPGEQYF. CDR3 nucleotide sequence: TGCAGTGCCCTGGGACCGGGGGAGCAGTACTTC.